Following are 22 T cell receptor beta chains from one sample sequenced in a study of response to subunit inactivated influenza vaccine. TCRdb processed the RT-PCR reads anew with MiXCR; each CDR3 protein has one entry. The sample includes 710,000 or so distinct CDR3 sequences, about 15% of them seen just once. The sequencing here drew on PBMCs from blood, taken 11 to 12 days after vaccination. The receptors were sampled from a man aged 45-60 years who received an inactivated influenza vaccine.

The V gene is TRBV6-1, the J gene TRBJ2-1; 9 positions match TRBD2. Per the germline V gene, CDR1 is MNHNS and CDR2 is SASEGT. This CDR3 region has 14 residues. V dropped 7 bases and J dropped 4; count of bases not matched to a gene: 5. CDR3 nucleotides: TGTGCCAGCAAGTCTAGCGGGGTTTACAATGAGCAGTTCTTC. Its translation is CASKSSGVYNEQFF.

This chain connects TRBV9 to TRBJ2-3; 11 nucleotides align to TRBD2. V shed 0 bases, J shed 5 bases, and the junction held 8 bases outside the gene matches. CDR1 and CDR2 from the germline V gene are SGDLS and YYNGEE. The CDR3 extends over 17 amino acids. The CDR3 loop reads CASSVVDRLAGQDTQYF. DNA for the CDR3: TGTGCCAGCAGCGTAGTAGATCGACTAGCGGGGCAAGATACGCAGTATTTT.

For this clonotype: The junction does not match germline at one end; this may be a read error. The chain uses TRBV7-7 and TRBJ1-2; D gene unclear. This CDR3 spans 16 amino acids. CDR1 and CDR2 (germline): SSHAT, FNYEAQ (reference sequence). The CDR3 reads CASSLMLWQNLYGYTF. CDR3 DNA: TGTGCTAGCAGCTTAATGCTTTGGCAGAATCTCTATGGCTACACCTTC. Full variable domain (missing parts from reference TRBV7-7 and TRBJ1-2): GAGVSQSPRYKVTKRGQDVTLRCDPISSHATLYWYQQALGQGPEFLTYFNYEAQPDKSGLPSDRFSAERPEGSISTLTIQRTEQRDSAMYRCASSLMLWQNLYGYTFGSGTRLTVV.

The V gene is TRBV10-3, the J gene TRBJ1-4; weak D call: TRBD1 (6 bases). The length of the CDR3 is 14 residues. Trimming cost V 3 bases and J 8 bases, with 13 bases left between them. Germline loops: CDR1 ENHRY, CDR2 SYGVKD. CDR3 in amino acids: CAISETGKAEKLFF. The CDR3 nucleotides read TGTGCCATCAGTGAAACAGGGAAAGCAGAAAAACTGTTTTTT.

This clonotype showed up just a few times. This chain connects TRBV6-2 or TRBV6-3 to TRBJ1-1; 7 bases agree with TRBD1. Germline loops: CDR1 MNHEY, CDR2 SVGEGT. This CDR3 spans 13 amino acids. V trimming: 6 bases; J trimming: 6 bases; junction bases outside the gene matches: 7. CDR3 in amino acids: CASRPTGSAEAFF. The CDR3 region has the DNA TGTGCCAGCAGACCGACAGGGAGCGCTGAAGCTTTCTTT.

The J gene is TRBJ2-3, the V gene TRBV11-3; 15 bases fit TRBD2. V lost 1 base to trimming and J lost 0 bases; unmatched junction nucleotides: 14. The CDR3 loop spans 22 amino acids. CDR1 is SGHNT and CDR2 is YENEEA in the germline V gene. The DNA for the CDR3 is TGTGCCAGCAGCTTAGTCCTACCGGGACTAGCGGGAGGCACGTCTAGCACAGATACGCAGTATTTT. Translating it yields CASSLVLPGLAGGTSSTDTQYF.

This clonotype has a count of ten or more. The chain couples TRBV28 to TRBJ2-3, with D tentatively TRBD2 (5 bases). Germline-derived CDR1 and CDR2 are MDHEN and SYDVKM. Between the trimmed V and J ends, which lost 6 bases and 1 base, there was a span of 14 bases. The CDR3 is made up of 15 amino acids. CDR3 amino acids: CASRSSGSGTDTQYF. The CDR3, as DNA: TGTGCCAGCAGATCCTCGGGTAGCGGCACAGATACGCAGTATTTT.

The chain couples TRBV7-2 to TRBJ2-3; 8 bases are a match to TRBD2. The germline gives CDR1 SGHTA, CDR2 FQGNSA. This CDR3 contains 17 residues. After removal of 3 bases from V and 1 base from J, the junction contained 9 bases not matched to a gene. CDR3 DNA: TGTGCCAGCAGCTTTGCTGGGACTAGTATTGGCACAGATACGCAGTATTTT. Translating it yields CASSFAGTSIGTDTQYF.

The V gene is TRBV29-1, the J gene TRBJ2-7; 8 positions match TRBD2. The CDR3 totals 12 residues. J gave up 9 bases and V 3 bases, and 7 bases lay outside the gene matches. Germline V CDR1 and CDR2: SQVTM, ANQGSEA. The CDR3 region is CSVEGSGTVQYF. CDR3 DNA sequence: TGCAGCGTTGAGGGTAGCGGGACGGTGCAGTACTTC.

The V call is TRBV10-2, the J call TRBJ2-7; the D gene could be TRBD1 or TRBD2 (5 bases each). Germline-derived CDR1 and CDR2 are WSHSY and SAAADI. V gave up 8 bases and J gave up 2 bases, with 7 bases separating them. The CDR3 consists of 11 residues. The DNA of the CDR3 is TGCGCCAGCCAGGGACCCTACGAGCAGTACTTC. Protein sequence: CASQGPYEQYF.

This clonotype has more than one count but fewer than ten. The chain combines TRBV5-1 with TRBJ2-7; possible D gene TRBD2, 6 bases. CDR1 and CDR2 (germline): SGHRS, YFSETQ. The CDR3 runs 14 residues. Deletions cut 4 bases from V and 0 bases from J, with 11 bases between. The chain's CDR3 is CASSADGSSYEQYF. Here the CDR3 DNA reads TGCGCCAGCAGCGCGGACGGGAGCTCCTACGAGCAGTACTTC.

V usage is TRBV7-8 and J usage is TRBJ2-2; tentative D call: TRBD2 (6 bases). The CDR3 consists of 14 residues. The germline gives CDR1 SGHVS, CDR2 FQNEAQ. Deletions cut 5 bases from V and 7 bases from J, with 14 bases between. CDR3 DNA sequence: TGTGCCAGCAGCCCCGGTCTAGCGTTCGGGGAGCTGTTTTTT. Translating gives CASSPGLAFGELFF. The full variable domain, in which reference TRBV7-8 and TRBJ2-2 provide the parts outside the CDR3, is GAGVSQSPRYKVAKRGQDVALRCDPISGHVSLFWYQQALGQGPEFLTYFQNEAQLDKSGLPSDRFFAERPEGSVSTLKIQRTQQEDSAVYLCASSPGLAFGELFFGEGSRLTVL.

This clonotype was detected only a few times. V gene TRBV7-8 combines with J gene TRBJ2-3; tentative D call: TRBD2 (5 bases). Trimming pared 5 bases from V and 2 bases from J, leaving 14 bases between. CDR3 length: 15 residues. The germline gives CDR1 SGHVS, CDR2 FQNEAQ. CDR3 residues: CASSRPSGNTDTQYF. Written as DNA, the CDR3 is TGTGCCAGCAGCCGTCCCAGCGGAAACACAGATACGCAGTATTTT.

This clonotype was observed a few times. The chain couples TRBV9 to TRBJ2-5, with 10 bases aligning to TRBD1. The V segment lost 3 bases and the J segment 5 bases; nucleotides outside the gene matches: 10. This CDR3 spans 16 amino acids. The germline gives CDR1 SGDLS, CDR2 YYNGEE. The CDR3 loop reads CASSATGTGEWETQYF. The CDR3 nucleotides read TGTGCCAGCAGCGCAACCGGGACAGGGGAATGGGAGACCCAGTACTTC.

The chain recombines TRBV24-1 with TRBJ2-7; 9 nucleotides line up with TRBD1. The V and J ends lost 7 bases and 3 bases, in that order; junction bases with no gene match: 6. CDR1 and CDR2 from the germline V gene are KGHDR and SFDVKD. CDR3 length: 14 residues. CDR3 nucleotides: TGTGCCACCAGCCCGGGACAGGGATTCTACGAGCAGTACTTC. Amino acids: CATSPGQGFYEQYF.

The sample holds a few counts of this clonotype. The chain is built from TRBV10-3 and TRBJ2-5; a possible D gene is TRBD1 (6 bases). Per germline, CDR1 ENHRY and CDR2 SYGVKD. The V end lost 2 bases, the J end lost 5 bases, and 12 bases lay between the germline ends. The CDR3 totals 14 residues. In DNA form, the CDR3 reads TGTGCCATCAGTGAGCAGGGGCGCGGGGAGACCCAGTACTTC. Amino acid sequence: CAISEQGRGETQYF.

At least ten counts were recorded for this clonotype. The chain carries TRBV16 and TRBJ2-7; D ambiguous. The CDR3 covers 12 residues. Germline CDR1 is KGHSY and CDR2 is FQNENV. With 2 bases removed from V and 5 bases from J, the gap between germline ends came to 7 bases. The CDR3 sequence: CASSQDSNEQYF. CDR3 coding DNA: TGTGCCAGCAGCCAAGATAGCAACGAGCAGTACTTC.

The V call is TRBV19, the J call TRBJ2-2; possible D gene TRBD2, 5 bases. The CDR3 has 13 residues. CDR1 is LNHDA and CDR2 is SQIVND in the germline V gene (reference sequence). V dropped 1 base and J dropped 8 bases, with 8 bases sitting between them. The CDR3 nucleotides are TGTGCCAGTAGTATAGGTCGGGGTGGGGAGCTGTTTTTT. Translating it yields CASSIGRGGELFF.

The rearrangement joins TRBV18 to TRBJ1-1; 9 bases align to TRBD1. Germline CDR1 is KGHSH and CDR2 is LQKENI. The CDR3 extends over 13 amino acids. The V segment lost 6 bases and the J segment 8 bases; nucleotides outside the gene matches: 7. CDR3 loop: CASSRDREMEAFF. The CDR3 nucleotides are TGTGCCAGCTCGAGGGACAGGGAAATGGAAGCTTTCTTT. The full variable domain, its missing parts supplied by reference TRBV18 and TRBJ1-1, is NAGVMQNPRHLVRRRGQEARLRCSPMKGHSHVYWYRQLPEEGLKFMVYLQKENIIDESGMPKERFSAEFPKEGPSILRIQQVVRGDSAAYFCASSRDREMEAFFGQGTRLTVV.

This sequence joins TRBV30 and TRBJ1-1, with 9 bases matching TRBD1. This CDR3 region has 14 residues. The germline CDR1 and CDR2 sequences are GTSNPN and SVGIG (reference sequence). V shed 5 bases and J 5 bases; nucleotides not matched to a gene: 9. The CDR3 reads CAWGVTGGFTEAFF. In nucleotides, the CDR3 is TGTGCCTGGGGGGTCACAGGGGGCTTTACTGAAGCTTTCTTT.

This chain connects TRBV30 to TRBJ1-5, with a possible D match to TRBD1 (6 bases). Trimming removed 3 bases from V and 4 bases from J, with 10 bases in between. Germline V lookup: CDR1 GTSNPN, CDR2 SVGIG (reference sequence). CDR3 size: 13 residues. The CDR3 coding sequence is TGTGCCTGGAGACAGGGCGGTAATCAGCCCCAGCATTTT. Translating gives CAWRQGGNQPQHF. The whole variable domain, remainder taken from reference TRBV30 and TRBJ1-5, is SQTIHQWPATLVQPVGSPLSLECTVEGTSNPNLYWYRQAAGRGLQLLFYSVGIGQISSEVPQNLSASRPQDRQFILSSKKLLLSDSGFYLCAWRQGGNQPQHFGDGTRLSIL.

This CDR3 reads CASSEGAWAEAFF. For the CDR3, the DNA is TGTGCCAGCAGTGAGGGGGCGTGGGCCGAAGCTTTCTTT. J is TRBJ1-1 and V is TRBV6-1, with TRBD1 as a possible D gene (6 bases). The V and J ends lost 3 bases and 8 bases respectively, with 13 bases between them. The germline CDR1 and CDR2 sequences are MNHNS and SASEGT. The length of the CDR3 is 13 residues.